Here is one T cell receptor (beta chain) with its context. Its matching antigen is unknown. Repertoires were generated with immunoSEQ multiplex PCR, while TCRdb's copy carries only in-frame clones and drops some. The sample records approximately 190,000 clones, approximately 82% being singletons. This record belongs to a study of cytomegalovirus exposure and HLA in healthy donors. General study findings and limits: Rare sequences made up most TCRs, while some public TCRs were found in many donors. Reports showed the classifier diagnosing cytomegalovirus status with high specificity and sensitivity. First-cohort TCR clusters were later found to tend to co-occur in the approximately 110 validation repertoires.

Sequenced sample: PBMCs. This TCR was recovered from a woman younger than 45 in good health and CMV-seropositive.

The CDR3 sequence is CASGQGEKLFF. In DNA, the CDR3 is TGTGCCAGCGGACAAGGCGAAAAACTGTTTTTT. The chain recombines TRBV2 with TRBJ1-4; D possibly corresponds to TRBD1 (5 bases). The CDR3 runs 11 residues. Looked up from germline, CDR1 is SNHLY and CDR2 is FYNNEI. Between the trimmed V and J ends, which lost 8 bases and 8 bases, there was a span of 9 bases.